This T cell receptor (beta chain) stems from a study of T cell clonality in common variable immunodeficiency. This clone was counted at least ten times. From the germline J gene comes the end of the CDR3, since the read stops 3 residues before it. Trimming removed 2 bases from V and 0 bases from J, with 8 bases in between. The CDR3 is 15 amino acids. In germline, CDR1 is SGHRS, CDR2 YFSETQ. Some clones are missing from TCRdb's copy, which holds only in-frame ones; the method was immunoSEQ multiplex PCR. The sample yields around 29,000 clones, without any singletons. The chain combines TRBV5-1 with TRBJ2-2, with D perhaps matching TRBD1 (6 bases). The receptor was derived from a person between 18 and 69 years old in good health. Sequencing used peripheral blood mononuclear cells. CDR3 amino acids: CASSFDRPNTGELFF. CDR3 bases read: TGCGCCAGCAGCTTTGACAGGCCGAACACCGGGGAG.